These 16 T cell receptor beta chains came from one sample sequenced in a study of T cells in Graves' hyperthyroidism and ophthalmopathy. The source material, RNA transcripts, was used to amplify TCR beta CDR3 regions. The primer set for the first-round RT-PCR of the TCR CDR3 was HTBI. TCRdb re-called the multiplex PCR reads through MiXCR, storing one row per CDR3 protein. The data contain hundreds of thousands of distinct CDR3 sequences, roughly a sixth of them singletons. What was sequenced was blood. These receptors all come from a woman in her thirties or forties with Graves' ophthalmopathy.

This clonotype showed up just once. The V and J genes are TRBV25-1 and TRBJ1-2, with 7 positions matching TRBD1. This CDR3 region has 13 residues. V shed 5 bases and J 8 bases; nucleotides not matched to a gene: 8. Germline V gene data show CDR1 as MGHDK and CDR2 as SYGVNS. This CDR3 reads CASSSGGQKGYTF. The CDR3 coding sequence is TGTGCCAGCAGTTCAGGGGGACAGAAGGGCTACACCTTC.

For this clonotype: A much larger clone differs from this one at a single base, so this may be a read error. The rearrangement uses TRBV20-1 and TRBJ1-5; D uncertain. The length of the CDR3 is 14 residues. Germline CDR1 reads DFQATT; CDR2 reads SNEGSKA (reference sequence). Trimming removed 5 bases from V and 5 bases from J, with 16 bases in between. This CDR3 reads CSAREPRADQPQHF. The CDR3 nucleotides read TGCAGTGCTCGGGAGCCTCGTGCGGATCAGCCCCAGCATTTT.

The CDR3 nucleotides are TGCAGCGTTGGGGACAGGGGCTCTGGAAACACCATATATTTT. Amino acid sequence: CSVGDRGSGNTIYF. V usage is TRBV29-1 and J usage is TRBJ1-3; 10 positions match TRBD1. Germline V gene lookup returns CDR1 SQVTM and CDR2 ANQGSEA. This CDR3 is built from 14 residues. V lost 4 bases to trimming and J lost 0 bases; unmatched junction nucleotides: 0. Full variable domain (missing parts from reference TRBV29-1 and TRBJ1-3): SAVISQKPSRDICQRGTSLTIQCQVDSQVTMMFWYRQQPGQSLTLIATANQGSEATYESGFVIDKFPISRPNLTFSTLTVSNMSPEDSSIYLCSVGDRGSGNTIYFGEGSWLTVV.

V and J are TRBV28 and TRBJ2-1; D call uncertain. Per the germline V gene, CDR1 is MDHEN and CDR2 is SYDVKM. This CDR3 has 15 amino acids. Trimming took 3 bases from V and 4 from J, leaving 13 bases between them. CDR3 sequence reads: CASSFQTDLYNEQFF. The CDR3 region has the DNA TGTGCCAGCAGTTTTCAGACTGACCTTTACAATGAGCAGTTCTTC.

This clonotype was observed a few times. The V call is TRBV5-1, the J call TRBJ2-3; 15 bases are a match to TRBD2. The CDR3 covers 17 residues. The V gene end was trimmed by 2 bases and the J gene end by 2 bases; junction bases not matched to a gene: 3. Germline lookup yields CDR1 SGHRS and CDR2 YFSETQ. The CDR3 spells CASSLGLAGGITDTQYF. CDR3 nucleotide sequence: TGCGCCAGCAGCTTAGGACTAGCGGGGGGGATCACAGATACGCAGTATTTT.

This clonotype was found a few times. The chain employs TRBV7-8 and TRBJ2-7; the match to TRBD1 covers 7 bases. Germline V CDR1 and CDR2: SGHVS, FQNEAQ. The CDR3 loop spans 15 amino acids. Trimming at V came to 5 bases and at J to 7 bases, leaving 14 bases not matched to a gene. In nucleotides, the CDR3 is TGTGCCAGCAGCGTAGTTGGGACAGACTACGGGGAGCAGTACTTC. It is translated as CASSVVGTDYGEQYF. The full variable domain, with the rest looked up from reference TRBV7-8 and TRBJ2-7, is GAGVSQSPRYKVAKRGQDVALRCDPISGHVSLFWYQQALGQGPEFLTYFQNEAQLDKSGLPSDRFFAERPEGSVSTLKIQRTQQEDSAVYLCASSVVGTDYGEQYFGPGTRLTVT.

This clonotype showed up just once. The chain couples TRBV7-8 to TRBJ2-7; D not resolved. Germline V gives CDR1 SGHVS, CDR2 FQNEAQ. The CDR3 is 15 amino acids. V dropped 5 bases and J dropped 0 bases, with 14 bases sitting between them. The CDR3 DNA reads TGTGCCAGCAGCCCCAAACTATGGGTCTCCTACGAGCAGTACTTC. Translating gives CASSPKLWVSYEQYF.

The chain joins TRBV2 to TRBJ2-1; 7 bases map to TRBD1. CDR1 and CDR2 from the germline V gene are SNHLY and FYNNEI. This CDR3 comprises 13 residues. Trimming cost V 6 bases and J 5 bases; bases outside gene matches: 4. This chain's CDR3 is CASRTGLDNEQFF. The CDR3 DNA reads as TGTGCCAGCAGGACAGGGTTGGACAATGAGCAGTTCTTC.

V is TRBV3-1 and J is TRBJ2-5; D may be TRBD1 (5 bases). Trimming stripped 0 bases from V and 4 bases from J, with 27 bases between. The germline gives CDR1 LGHDT, CDR2 YNNKEL (reference sequence). The CDR3 totals 20 residues. CDR3 residues: CASSQEGRKSGGRVGETQYF. DNA of the CDR3: TGTGCCAGCAGCCAAGAGGGCCGAAAATCGGGCGGCAGGGTAGGAGAGACCCAGTACTTC.

This clonotype appeared a single time. The chain uses TRBV3-1 and TRBJ1-3; 8 positions match TRBD1. The CDR3 is 18 amino acids. Germline V gene data show CDR1 as LGHDT and CDR2 as YNNKEL (reference sequence). The J segment lost 1 base and the V segment lost 4 bases, leaving 12 bases of the junction unmatched. CDR3 sequence (DNA): TGTGCCAGCAGCCGAAACCCCGGACAGGGCATTTCTGGAAACACCATATATTTT. It specifies CASSRNPGQGISGNTIYF.

This clonotype came up many times. The chain couples TRBV11-3 to TRBJ2-1; D is unclear. The V gene lost 5 bases and the J gene lost 1 base, with 6 bases spanning the gap. Germline V gene sequence: CDR1 SGHNT, CDR2 YENEEA. The CDR3 runs to 13 residues. The CDR3 nucleotides read TGTGCCAGCAGCCCGAGGTCCTACAATGAGCAGTTCTTC. This sequence encodes CASSPRSYNEQFF.

This clonotype came up many times. This chain links TRBV28 with TRBJ2-5; 8 positions match TRBD1. This CDR3 is built from 14 residues. Per germline, CDR1 MDHEN and CDR2 SYDVKM. The junction had 5 bases not matched to a gene; V was cut back by 6 bases and J by 2 bases. The CDR3 DNA is TGTGCCAGCAGGCCCAGGGGGCTGCAAGAGACCCAGTACTTC. This sequence encodes CASRPRGLQETQYF.

This clonotype was observed a few times. The chain combines TRBV12-3 or TRBV12-4 with TRBJ2-6; D is unclear. With 8 bases removed from V and 3 bases from J, the gap between germline ends came to 8 bases. This CDR3 has 13 amino acids. The CDR3 reads CASAAIGANVLTF. As DNA, the CDR3 is TGTGCCAGCGCAGCGATTGGGGCCAACGTCCTGACTTTC.

This clonotype was found many times. V is TRBV2 and J is TRBJ1-1; D is undetermined. The CDR3 has 13 residues. The germline gives CDR1 SNHLY, CDR2 FYNNEI. Trimming took off 7 bases at V and 1 base at J, with 10 bases between the two ends. The DNA for the CDR3 is TGTGCCAGCAATCTACCGAGGAACACTGAAGCTTTCTTT. Protein sequence: CASNLPRNTEAFF. The whole variable domain, remainder taken from reference TRBV2 and TRBJ1-1, is EPEVTQTPSHQVTQMGQEVILRCVPISNHLYFYWYRQILGQKVEFLVSFYNNEISEKSEIFDDQFSVERPDGSNFTLKIRSTKLEDSAMYFCASNLPRNTEAFFGQGTRLTVV.

To note about this clonotype: A read error may produce the germline difference seen at one junction end. The chain recombines TRBV5-1 with TRBJ2-1; TRBD1 is a possible D gene (7 bases). Germline V gene lookup returns CDR1 SGHRS and CDR2 YFSETQ. The CDR3 runs 15 residues. This chain's CDR3 is CAGSLGGTAYNEQFF. The CDR3 DNA reads as TGCGCCGGCAGCTTAGGAGGGACAGCCTACAATGAGCAGTTCTTC.

This clonotype showed up many times. The chain's CDR3 is CASSSLPDTNEKLFF. CDR3 coding DNA: TGTGCCAGCAGCTCCCTCCCAGATACTAATGAAAAACTGTTTTTT. The chain has TRBV12-3 or TRBV12-4 and TRBJ1-4; unclear D gene. Between the trimmed V and J ends, which lost 6 bases and 2 bases, there was a span of 13 bases. The CDR3 covers 15 residues.